The rows below give T cell receptor beta chains drawn from one sample of a study of human thymus T cells. TCRdb keeps only in-frame clones here, not all; method: immunoSEQ multiplex PCR. Of about 78,000 clones in the sample, roughly 97% are singletons; the top ten hold 0.025% to 0.04%. Specimen: thymus tissue. These receptors came from a boy in the first two years of life with a congenital heart defect but otherwise immunologically healthy. Each CDR3 is given with its conserved first and last residue. The D gene is left open where the match is weak. The size entry is marked missing in some rows and otherwise reads once, few, many or a size class.

J gene,clone size,V gene,D gene,CDR3 protein,CDR3 DNA
TRBJ1-2,NA,TRBV5-5,NA,CASSLERGFYGYTF,TGTGCCAGCAGCTTGGAGAGGGGGTTCTATGGCTACACCTTC
TRBJ2-7,once,TRBV28,TRBD1,CASSLPRTGVDYEQYF,TGTGCCAGCAGTTTACCCCGGACAGGGGTCGACTACGAGCAGTACTTC
TRBJ1-5,NA,TRBV6-1,NA,CASSEAGGSQPQHF,TGTGCCAGCAGTGAAGCAGGGGGGAGTCAGCCCCAGCATTTT
TRBJ2-1,NA,TRBV27,NA,CASSLTPGPETFYNNEQFF,TGTGCCAGCAGCCTAACACCCGGACCCGAAACCTTTTACAACAATGAGCAGTTCTTC
TRBJ1-2,NA,TRBV5-1,NA,CASTNGVNYGYTF,TGCGCCAGCACAAACGGGGTAAACTATGGCTACACCTTC
TRBJ2-3,once,TRBV28,NA,CASSSRVYTQYF,TGTGCCAGCAGTTCCCGGGTCTATACGCAGTATTTT
TRBJ2-3,NA,TRBV27,TRBD2,CASSEAKVGTSGRSCPTDTQYF,TGTGCCAGCAGTGAGGCGAAGGTAGGGACTAGCGGGAGATCGTGCCCCACAGATACGCAGTATTTT
TRBJ1-1,NA,TRBV5-4,NA,CASSPAHRPPGEAFF,TGTGCCAGCAGTCCAGCCCATCGACCGCCAGGTGAAGCTTTCTTT
TRBJ1-6,NA,TRBV27,NA,CASSFVRVGSPLHF,TGTGCCAGCAGTTTTGTTCGGGTCGGGTCACCCCTCCACTTT
TRBJ2-7,NA,TRBV4-2,TRBD2,CASSQAVSGRASNEQYF,TGTGCCAGCAGCCAAGCCGTGAGCGGGAGGGCATCCAACGAGCAGTACTTC
TRBJ2-1,once,TRBV27,NA,CASRPIIPSSYNEQFF,TGTGCCAGCAGACCCATCATCCCGAGCTCCTACAATGAGCAGTTCTTC
TRBJ2-5,NA,TRBV27,TRBD1,CASSQGQGEQETQYF,TGTGCCAGCAGTCAGGGACAGGGCGAACAAGAGACCCAGTACTTC
TRBJ2-5,NA,TRBV7-9,TRBD2,CASSVGSGDIKETQYF,TGTGCCAGCAGCGTCGGTAGCGGGGACATCAAAGAGACCCAGTACTTC
TRBJ1-4,once,TRBV7-9,NA,CAGLDRKREKLFF,TGTGCCGGATTAGACAGAAAGAGAGAAAAACTGTTTTTT
TRBJ1-2,NA,TRBV4-3,TRBD1,CASSQGQGSYGYTF,TGCGCCAGCAGCCAGGGACAGGGTTCCTATGGCTACACCTTC
TRBJ2-3,NA,TRBV2,NA,CASSDGRGEQDTQYF,TGTGCCAGCAGTGATGGTCGTGGAGAGCAGGATACGCAGTATTTT
TRBJ2-3,NA,TRBV10-1,NA,CASSEILRPAGQRSTQYF,TGCGCCAGCAGTGAGATACTTCGGCCGGCAGGTCAAAGGAGTACGCAGTATTTT
TRBJ2-3,NA,TRBV12-5,TRBD2,CASGLAASGRWTDTQYF,TGTGCTAGTGGTTTGGCGGCTAGCGGGAGGTGGACAGATACGCAGTATTTT
TRBJ2-6,NA,TRBV6-5,NA,CASSALVANVLTF,TGTGCCAGCAGTGCCCTAGTAGCCAACGTCCTGACTTTC
TRBJ1-5,NA,TRBV11-2,NA,CASSSSGDGNQPQHF,TGTGCCAGCAGCTCTAGCGGGGATGGCAATCAGCCCCAGCATTTT
TRBJ1-1,NA,TRBV7-2,NA,CASSLGDLVTEAFF,TGTGCCAGCAGCTTGGGGGATCTTGTCACTGAAGCTTTCTTT
TRBJ1-4,NA,TRBV6-1,TRBD1,CASSERDRDSTREKLFF,TGTGCCAGCAGTGAAAGGGACAGGGATTCGACGAGGGAAAAACTGTTTTTT
TRBJ1-1,NA,TRBV30,NA,CAWSVDRTDNTEAFF,TGTGCCTGGAGTGTAGACCGGACGGATAACACTGAAGCTTTCTTT
TRBJ2-6,NA,TRBV2,TRBD1,CASEGAQELVMLDSGANVLTF,TGTGCCAGCGAGGGGGCGCAGGAACTGGTTATGCTAGACTCTGGGGCCAACGTCCTGACTTTC
TRBJ1-1,NA,TRBV6-5,NA,CASTRTESENTEAFF,TGTGCCAGCACCCGGACAGAAAGCGAGAACACTGAAGCTTTCTTT
TRBJ1-2,NA,TRBV29-1,TRBD1,CSVERDRVRGYTF,TGCAGCGTTGAGAGGGACAGGGTAAGGGGCTACACCTTC
TRBJ2-7,NA,TRBV5-4,NA,CASSFPGAGRLEQYF,TGTGCCAGCAGCTTCCCCGGCGCGGGAAGGCTCGAGCAGTACTTC
TRBJ1-6,NA,TRBV25-1,NA,CASSDEFGQRSYNSPLHF,TGTGCCAGCAGTGACGAGTTCGGCCAACGGTCCTATAATTCACCCCTCCACTTT
TRBJ2-3,NA,TRBV27,TRBD2,CASSLSPSGMVTDTQYF,TGTGCCAGCAGTTTATCCCCTAGCGGGATGGTTACAGATACGCAGTATTTT
TRBJ2-3,NA,TRBV9,TRBD2,CASSVVASGGPVATDTQYF,TGTGCCAGCAGCGTAGTGGCTAGCGGGGGTCCCGTGGCGACAGATACGCAGTATTTT
TRBJ1-2,few,TRBV19,TRBD1,CASSKTGPRDGYTF,TGTGCCAGTAGTAAGACAGGGCCTCGTGATGGCTACACCTTC
TRBJ2-7,NA,TRBV6-6,NA,CASSPERLPIGEQYF,TGTGCCAGCAGCCCGGAGAGGCTACCGATCGGCGAGCAGTACTTC